The 20 T cell receptor beta chains in this list originate from one sample, sequenced in a study of cytomegalovirus exposure and HLA in healthy donors. Primers included in the PCR were 60 Vbeta and 13 Jbeta primers. Only in-frame clones appear in the TCRdb table, and some are missing; sequencing was by immunoSEQ multiplex PCR. Among around 130,000 clones listed, more than 65% were seen once. Sample: PBMCs. These receptors were taken from a man in his fifties in good health and CMV-seronegative.

This clone was counted a single time. The rearrangement uses TRBV23-1 and TRBJ1-6; maybe TRBD1 (5 bases). TRBV23-1 is filed as an ORF, its function uncertain. Trimming removed 8 bases at V and 9 bases at J, with 17 bases between. CDR3 size: 14 residues. CDR3 sequence (DNA): TGCGCCAGCGGACACATAAACAACCCTTCACCCCTCCACTTT. Its translation: CASGHINNPSPLHF.

V usage is TRBV2 and J usage is TRBJ2-1, with D possibly matching TRBD2 (6 bases). The CDR3 is made up of 14 amino acids. CDR1 SNHLY and CDR2 FYNNEI come from the germline V gene. Trimming stripped 7 bases from V and 3 bases from J, with 13 bases between. CDR3 in DNA: TGTGCCAGCAACCCGACTAGATACTACAATGAGCAGTTCTTC. It specifies CASNPTRYYNEQFF.

The chain uses TRBV27 and TRBJ2-1, with TRBD2 as a possible D gene (7 bases). V lost 3 bases and J 2 bases, leaving 17 bases between the germline ends. This CDR3 is 17 amino acids long. Germline V lookup: CDR1 MNHEY, CDR2 SMNVEV (reference sequence). In nucleotides, the CDR3 is TGTGCCAGCAGTTTCCTGGGGGGGGCTATCGCCTACAATGAGCAGTTCTTC. This gives the protein CASSFLGGAIAYNEQFF.

V is TRBV9 and J is TRBJ2-6; D unresolved. The length of the CDR3 is 15 residues. In germline, CDR1 is SGDLS, CDR2 YYNGEE. V gave up 1 base and J gave up 2 bases, with 7 bases separating them. CDR3 amino acids: CASSVSPTGANVLTF. For the CDR3, the DNA is TGTGCCAGCAGCGTAAGCCCAACTGGGGCCAACGTCCTGACTTTC.

V gene TRBV4-1 combines with J gene TRBJ1-1, with TRBD1 as a possible D gene (5 bases). Germline lookup yields CDR1 MGHRA and CDR2 YSYEKL. V shed 0 bases and J shed 5 bases, with 13 bases lying between them. The CDR3 sequence is 15 residues long. The CDR3 nucleotides read TGCGCCAGCAGCCAAGATCGGCAGGGTAAAACTGAAGCTTTCTTT. Translation gives CASSQDRQGKTEAFF.

This rearrangement joins TRBV15 to TRBJ2-3; D is possibly TRBD2 (6 bases). CDR1 is LNHNV, CDR2 YYDKDF, per germline (reference sequence). CDR3 length: 14 residues. The germline V and J ends were trimmed by 4 bases and 5 bases, with 13 bases remaining between them. The CDR3 sequence: CATSTPGGVDTQYF. The CDR3, as DNA: TGTGCCACCAGCACCCCCGGCGGGGTAGATACGCAGTATTTT.

This chain links TRBV5-4 with TRBJ1-2, with 7 bases lining up with TRBD1. V shed 3 bases, J shed 2 bases, and the junction held 7 bases outside the gene matches. The germline V gene has CDR1 SGHNT and CDR2 YYREEE (reference sequence). This CDR3 comprises 15 residues. Here the CDR3 reads CASSWGDSPNYGYTF. The CDR3 DNA follows: TGTGCCAGCAGCTGGGGGGACAGCCCAAACTATGGCTACACCTTC. Filled out from reference TRBV5-4 and TRBJ1-2, the complete variable domain reads ETGVTQSPTHLIKTRGQQVTLRCSSQSGHNTVSWYQQALGQGPQFIFQYYREEENGRGNFPPRFSGLQFPNYSSELNVNALELDDSALYLCASSWGDSPNYGYTFGSGTRLTVV.

This chain uses TRBV29-1 with TRBJ1-1, with D unresolved. Trimming stripped 6 bases from V and 0 bases from J, with 11 bases between. Germline V gene sequence: CDR1 SQVTM, CDR2 ANQGSEA. The CDR3 loop spans 13 amino acids. In DNA form, the CDR3 reads TGCAGCGTGGGAGACGGATTGAACACTGAAGCTTTCTTT. It specifies CSVGDGLNTEAFF.

The chain uses TRBV9 and TRBJ2-7; D might be TRBD1 (6 bases). V dropped 3 bases and J dropped 2 bases, with 15 bases sitting between them. In germline, CDR1 is SGDLS, CDR2 YYNGEE. The CDR3 has 15 residues. This chain's CDR3 is CASSARDTKTYEQYF. CDR3 DNA: TGTGCCAGCAGCGCCCGGGACACAAAGACCTACGAGCAGTACTTC. Variable domain in full (rest from reference TRBV9 and TRBJ2-7): DSGVTQTPKHLITATGQRVTLRCSPRSGDLSVYWYQQSLDQGLQFLIQYYNGEERAKGNILERFSAQQFPDLHSELNLSSLELGDSALYFCASSARDTKTYEQYFGPGTRLTVT.

V and J are TRBV27 and TRBJ2-5, with D possibly matching TRBD2 (6 bases). The DNA matches TRBJ2-7 better at its end, which makes the J call doubtful. The CDR3 length is 14 residues. The germline V gene encodes CDR1 MNHEY and CDR2 SMNVEV (reference sequence). The CDR3 protein is CASSLSGTRYEQYF. CDR3 DNA: TGTGCCAGCAGTTTATCAGGGACTCGATACGAGCAGTACTTC.

The chain has TRBV6-5 and TRBJ1-2; 11 nucleotides align to TRBD1. J lost 4 bases, V lost 6 bases, and 7 bases had no gene match. Germline-derived CDR1 and CDR2 are MNHEY and SVGAGI. CDR3 length equals 15 residues. For the CDR3, the DNA is TGTGCCAGCAGACAGCCGGGACAGGGGGGCTATGGCTACACCTTC. This sequence encodes CASRQPGQGGYGYTF.

The V call is TRBV6-5, the J call TRBJ2-7; 7 bases are a match to TRBD1. CDR1 is MNHEY and CDR2 is SVGAGI in the germline V gene. This CDR3 has 13 amino acids. The trim removed 2 bases at V and 5 bases at J, leaving 3 bases unmatched. The CDR3 spells CASSYGTENEQYF. The CDR3 coding sequence is TGTGCCAGCAGTTACGGGACAGAGAACGAGCAGTACTTC.

J is TRBJ2-5 and V is TRBV27; 7 bases fit TRBD2. The trim removed 5 bases at V and 3 bases at J, leaving 12 bases unmatched. CDR3 length: 16 residues. Germline CDR1 is MNHEY and CDR2 is SMNVEV (reference sequence). The CDR3 coding sequence is TGTGCCAGCAGTCCCTTCGGGACTGGGGGGGAAGAGACCCAGTACTTC. The encoded protein is CASSPFGTGGEETQYF.

V gene TRBV7-6 combines with J gene TRBJ2-5, with TRBD2 identical over 8 bases. The germline gives CDR1 SGHVS, CDR2 FNYEAQ. CDR3 size: 15 residues. J was trimmed by 2 bases and V by 5 bases; bases with no gene match: 7. CDR3 in DNA: TGTGCCAGCAGCCTCCCGGGGGGGAGGCAAGAGACCCAGTACTTC. Encoded protein: CASSLPGGRQETQYF.

This clone was recorded once. V gene TRBV30 combines with J gene TRBJ2-1, with D tentatively TRBD2 (7 bases). V was cut by 4 bases and J by 1 base, with 17 bases left in between. The CDR3 spans 16 residues. CDR1 and CDR2 from the germline V gene are GTSNPN and SVGIG (reference sequence). The CDR3 protein is CAWNMRGGGSYNEQFF. The CDR3 nucleotides are TGTGCCTGGAATATGAGGGGAGGGGGATCCTACAATGAGCAGTTCTTC.

The rearrangement joins TRBV6-1 to TRBJ1-1; D perhaps matches TRBD1 (5 bases). Trimming took 7 bases from V and 1 from J, leaving 7 bases between them. This CDR3 region has 12 residues. Germline values: CDR1 MNHNS, CDR2 SASEGT. The CDR3 loop is CASKQGNTEAFF. The CDR3, as DNA: TGTGCCAGCAAGCAGGGGAACACTGAAGCTTTCTTT.

This chain's CDR3 is CASSPAGGGATNEKLFF. Written as DNA, the CDR3 is TGTGCCAGCTCACCCGCCGGAGGAGGCGCAACTAATGAAAAACTGTTTTTT. The chain joins TRBV18 to TRBJ1-4; the D is unclear. The CDR3 covers 17 residues. Trimming stripped 3 bases from V and 0 bases from J, with 14 bases between. Germline CDR1 is KGHSH and CDR2 is LQKENI.

The V gene is TRBV4-1, the J gene TRBJ2-3; 10 bases match TRBD2. Germline loops: CDR1 MGHRA, CDR2 YSYEKL. The CDR3 totals 18 residues. Trimming removed 2 bases from V and 7 bases from J; junction bases left unmatched: 15. The CDR3 DNA sequence: TGCGCCAGCAGCCAAATTTATCCAGCGGGGGGGCCGGGAAATACGCAGTATTTT. It yields the protein CASSQIYPAGGPGNTQYF.

The chain recombines TRBV5-1 with TRBJ1-1; 8 nucleotides match TRBD1. Trimming cost V 4 bases and J 8 bases; bases outside gene matches: 10. The germline V gene encodes CDR1 SGHRS and CDR2 YFSETQ. The CDR3 runs 14 residues. CDR3 amino acids: CASSPRTGNLEAFF. The CDR3, as DNA: TGCGCCAGCAGCCCTCGGACAGGGAATCTAGAAGCTTTCTTT.

This sequence joins TRBV9 and TRBJ1-5; D is uncertain. Trimming left V 0 bases short and J 0 bases short, with 7 bases between. The CDR3 has 15 amino acids. Germline V gene data show CDR1 as SGDLS and CDR2 as YYNGEE. Here the CDR3 DNA reads TGTGCCAGCAGCGTAGCAGGTTATAGCAATCAGCCCCAGCATTTT. Amino acid sequence: CASSVAGYSNQPQHF. Combining the CDR3 with reference TRBV9 and TRBJ1-5 gives the whole variable domain DSGVTQTPKHLITATGQRVTLRCSPRSGDLSVYWYQQSLDQGLQFLIQYYNGEERAKGNILERFSAQQFPDLHSELNLSSLELGDSALYFCASSVAGYSNQPQHFGDGTRLSIL.